This T cell receptor (beta chain) originates from a study of beta chain features in type 1 diabetes. Study-wide context: Healthy donors resembled patients in age, gender and cell yields.

There was one heparinised blood draw per donor, averaging about 100 mL. Sorting of CD4+ naive, central memory, regulatory and stem cell-like memory cells was performed via CD45RO/CCR7/CD25/CD127/CD95/CD27. The isolated RNA, all of it, was reverse transcribed, so expressed TCRB transcripts were what got sequenced. Libraries were prepared by immunoSEQ multiplex PCR; TCRdb keeps only in-frame clonotypes and omits some of them. The sample carries fewer than 25,000 clones, 50% recorded once. CDR3 length: 14 amino acids. V lost 3 bases and J lost 5; bases outside the gene matches: 2. The germline V gene encodes CDR1 SNHLY and CDR2 FYNNEI.

This clonotype was obtained from a man in his late teens or twenties in good health. Sequenced input: stem cell memory CD4+ T cells from blood. The chain combines TRBV2 with TRBJ2-2; 8 nucleotides align to TRBD1. The DNA of the CDR3 is TGTGCCAGCAGTGACCAGGGGGCAACCGGGGAGCTGTTTTTT. It codes for CASSDQGATGELFF.